This entry concerns a single TCR beta chain. What it recognizes is unknown. TCRdb keeps only in-frame clones here, not all; method: immunoSEQ multiplex PCR. Of roughly 200,000 clones detected, roughly 80% appear once; the ten largest clones hold about 3%. This record comes from a study of cytomegalovirus exposure and HLA in healthy donors. Regarding the study as a whole: Investigators reported 150 to 200 TCR beta chains as tied to cytomegalovirus. Within the 95 to 150 validation repertoires, first-cohort TCR clusters tended to co-occur, according to a later analysis. Most TCR sequences were uncommon, yet certain public TCRs appeared in many donors.

Trimming removed 7 bases at V and 0 bases at J, with 22 bases between. The length of the CDR3 is 17 residues. Germline CDR1 and CDR2: MNHEY and SMNVEV (reference sequence). The receptor was derived from a young woman in good health and CMV-seropositive. What was sequenced was PBMCs. The chain employs TRBV27 and TRBJ2-7, with a possible D match to TRBD1 (6 bases). This CDR3 reads CASTPQRLGASSYEQYF. In nucleotides, the CDR3 is TGTGCCAGCACTCCCCAGCGTCTGGGGGCTAGCTCCTACGAGCAGTACTTC.